Each of the 29 T cell receptor beta chains below was sequenced from the same sample in a study of blood T cell repertoires in COVID-19. Produced via immunoSEQ multiplex PCR; TCRdb's table is partial and in-frame only. The table shows around 330,000 clones, with approximately 81% occurring only once. The sequenced sample consisted of PBMCs or T cells enriched from blood (not recorded which). The receptors shown here come from a woman in her thirties who had been exposed to COVID-19.

The chain links TRBV4-3 to TRBJ2-3, with TRBD2 identical over 8 bases. This CDR3 spans 16 amino acids. Germline CDR1 reads LGHNA; CDR2 reads YSLEER. V lost 5 bases, J lost 6 bases, and 13 bases stayed unmatched. The CDR3 nucleotides read TGCGCCAGCAGCGCCCTAGTCCGGGGGGGCCCGGATACGCAGTATTTT. It codes for CASSALVRGGPDTQYF.

The rearrangement uses TRBV27 and TRBJ1-6; D unclear. Looked up from germline, CDR1 is MNHEY and CDR2 is SMNVEV (reference sequence). The V end lost 0 bases, the J end lost 6 bases, and 3 bases lay between the germline ends. The CDR3 has 13 amino acids. In nucleotides, the CDR3 is TGTGCCAGCAGTTTATCCAGTAATTCACCCCTCCACTTT. Residues: CASSLSSNSPLHF.

The V call is TRBV21-1, the J call TRBJ1-2. TRBV21-1 is listed as a pseudogene. The CDR3 runs to 15 residues. In nucleotides, the CDR3 is TGTGCCAGCAGCAAAGTAGGGACTTCTTATTATGGCTACACCTTC. It specifies CASSKVGTSYYGYTF.

This clone was observed once. This chain joins TRBV6-6 and TRBJ2-6, with 11 positions matching TRBD1. Trimming removed 6 bases from V and 4 bases from J; junction bases left unmatched: 14. Germline lookup yields CDR1 MNHNY and CDR2 SVGAGI (reference sequence). The CDR3 consists of 19 residues. The CDR3 nucleotides are TGTGCCAGCAGCTTTACCTCCGGGACAGGGGGGACCGGGGCCAACGTCCTGACTTTC. Translation gives CASSFTSGTGGTGANVLTF.

The chain uses TRBV6-5 and TRBJ2-7; 8 nucleotides line up with TRBD1. This CDR3 is 13 amino acids long. The V gene's germline CDR1 is MNHEY and CDR2 SVGAGI. Unmatched junction bases numbered 5, after V lost 7 bases and J lost 3 bases. The CDR3, as DNA: TGTGCCAGCACCTCCGGACAGGGCTACGAGCAGTACTTC. It specifies CASTSGQGYEQYF.

This clone was counted between two and nine times. This sequence joins TRBV19 and TRBJ2-1; D is perhaps TRBD2 (5 bases). There are 14 residues in the CDR3. V was pared by 2 bases and J by 8 bases, with 13 bases between. CDR1 LNHDA and CDR2 SQIVND come from the germline V gene (reference sequence). The DNA of the CDR3 is TGTGCCAGTAGTATATCGCTAGCAACCGATGAGCAGTTCTTC. Amino acids: CASSISLATDEQFF.

The CDR3 region has the DNA TGTGCCAGCCGACCCAGTTCGTCGGGGAGTCACGAGCAGTACTTC. Translated, it gives CASRPSSSGSHEQYF. This rearrangement joins TRBV28 to TRBJ2-7, with D possibly TRBD2 on 5 matching bases. Germline CDR1 is MDHEN and CDR2 is SYDVKM. Deletions cut 8 bases from V and 5 bases from J, with 22 bases between. This CDR3 has 15 residues.

The chain has TRBV28 and TRBJ1-3, with 8 nucleotides matching TRBD1. The V gene end was trimmed by 4 bases and the J gene end by 2 bases; junction bases not matched to a gene: 1. The germline V gene has CDR1 MDHEN and CDR2 SYDVKM. This CDR3 has 14 amino acids. The CDR3 coding sequence is TGTGCCAGCAGTTCGGGACAGGCTGGAAACACCATATATTTT. This translates into CASSSGQAGNTIYF.

V usage is TRBV28 and J usage is TRBJ2-7, with a tentative D call TRBD2 (5 bases). Germline V gene data show CDR1 as MDHEN and CDR2 as SYDVKM. The V end lost 7 bases, the J end lost 0 bases, and 10 bases lay between the germline ends. The CDR3 has 13 residues. CDR3: CASTFSDSYEQYF. CDR3 DNA sequence: TGTGCCAGCACCTTTAGCGACTCCTACGAGCAGTACTTC.

The rearrangement joins TRBV11-3 to TRBJ2-5, with TRBD2 identical over 10 bases. The germline CDR1 and CDR2 sequences are SGHNT and YENEEA. This CDR3 region has 15 residues. The V gene end was trimmed by 2 bases and the J gene end by 2 bases; junction bases not matched to a gene: 2. CDR3 in amino acids: CASSLISGRQETQYF. CDR3 coding DNA: TGTGCCAGCAGCTTAATTAGCGGGAGGCAAGAGACCCAGTACTTC. Combining the CDR3 with reference TRBV11-3 and TRBJ2-5 gives the whole variable domain EAGVVQSPRYKIIEKKQPVAFWCNPISGHNTLYWYLQNLGQGPELLIRYENEEAVDDSQLPKDRFSAERLKGVDSTLKIQPAELGDSAVYLCASSLISGRQETQYFGPGTRLLVL.

The chain has TRBV7-2 and TRBJ2-7, with 7 bases fitting TRBD1. The CDR3 runs 14 residues. Unmatched junction bases numbered 12, after V lost 1 base and J lost 12 bases. Germline CDR1 reads SGHTA; CDR2 reads FQGNSA. This CDR3 reads CASSLERPEDRVYF. The CDR3 DNA is TGTGCCAGCAGCTTAGAAAGACCCGAAGACAGGGTGTACTTC.

V is TRBV25-1 and J is TRBJ1-2; D remains ambiguous. There are 15 residues in the CDR3. Germline V CDR1 and CDR2: MGHDK, SYGVNS. Trimming removed 3 bases at V and 0 bases at J, with 11 bases between. The CDR3: CASSDSGRPNYGYTF. CDR3 in DNA: TGTGCCAGCAGTGATTCGGGGAGACCTAACTATGGCTACACCTTC.

This chain uses TRBV2 with TRBJ1-1; D is possibly TRBD1 (5 bases). The CDR3 is 13 residues long. The V end lost 7 bases, the J end lost 6 bases, and 15 bases lay between the germline ends. Per germline, CDR1 SNHLY and CDR2 FYNNEI. The CDR3 bases are TGTGCCAGCAAGGACATCCGAACGGCTGAAGCTTTCTTT. Translated, it gives CASKDIRTAEAFF.

There are a few counts of this clone. The chain has TRBV7-2 and TRBJ1-3; TRBD1 might be the D (5 bases). CDR1 is SGHTA, CDR2 FQGNSA, per germline. The germline V and J ends were trimmed by 2 bases and 0 bases, with 8 bases remaining between them. The CDR3 runs to 15 residues. CDR3 nucleotide sequence: TGTGCCAGCAGCTTAACAGGCGACTCTGGAAACACCATATATTTT. Its protein is CASSLTGDSGNTIYF.

This clone was seen a handful of times. The CDR3 sequence is CASSQSRDYGYTF. CDR3 bases: TGTGCCAGCAGCCAGAGCAGGGACTATGGCTACACCTTC. The gene calls are TRBV3-1 (or the pseudogene TRBV3-2) and TRBJ1-2; possible D gene TRBD1, 5 bases. V lost 3 bases and J 3 bases, leaving 8 bases between the germline ends. The CDR3 runs 13 residues. Germline CDR1 reads LGHDT; CDR2 reads YNNKEL (reference sequence).

The rearrangement joins TRBV19 to TRBJ1-6; TRBD1 aligns across 8 bases. This CDR3 has 17 residues. The germline V gene has CDR1 LNHDA and CDR2 SQIVND (reference sequence). The trim removed 4 bases at V and 1 base at J, leaving 6 bases unmatched. The CDR3 sequence is CASSKDRVRSYNSPLHF. The CDR3 DNA is TGTGCCAGTAGTAAGGACAGGGTTAGGTCCTATAATTCACCCCTCCACTTT.

This rearrangement joins TRBV5-1 to TRBJ2-7; TRBD1 is a possible D gene (6 bases). Germline V lookup: CDR1 SGHRS, CDR2 YFSETQ. V gave up 9 bases and J gave up 4 bases, with 23 bases separating them. This CDR3 comprises 15 residues. The CDR3 is CATSITGTSFYEQYF. CDR3 nucleotides: TGCGCCACCTCAATTACAGGGACCTCTTTTTACGAGCAGTACTTC. The full variable domain, in which reference TRBV5-1 and TRBJ2-7 provide the parts outside the CDR3, is KAGVTQTPRYLIKTRGQQVTLSCSPISGHRSVSWYQQTPGQGLQFLFEYFSETQRNKGNFPGRFSGRQFSNSRSEMNVSTLELGDSALYLCATSITGTSFYEQYFGPGTRLTVT.

The chain carries TRBV24-1 and TRBJ2-5; TRBD2 matches 8 bases. Per the germline V gene, CDR1 is KGHDR and CDR2 is SFDVKD. The CDR3 has 15 amino acids. The ends lost 3 bases at V and 1 base at J; junction bases unmatched: 3. The CDR3 nucleotides are TGTGCCACCAGTGATAGGACTAGCAGCCAAGAGACCCAGTACTTC. It specifies CATSDRTSSQETQYF.

V gene TRBV11-2 combines with J gene TRBJ1-4, with unresolved D. V shed 3 bases and J shed 5 bases, with 10 bases lying between them. Germline V gives CDR1 SGHAT, CDR2 FQNNGV. The CDR3 extends over 14 amino acids. Here the CDR3 DNA reads TGTGCCAGCAGCTTGGCGGTCCTAAATGAAAAACTGTTTTTT. It yields the protein CASSLAVLNEKLFF.

The chain recombines TRBV25-1 with TRBJ1-4; D may be TRBD1 (6 bases). The CDR3 covers 14 residues. Deletions cut 1 base from V and 11 bases from J, with 14 bases between. Germline V lookup: CDR1 MGHDK, CDR2 SYGVNS. The CDR3 nucleotides are TGTGCCAGCAGTGAATCCCGGACAGCTGGGAAACTGTTTTTT. Its protein is CASSESRTAGKLFF.

In regard to this clone: A read error is likely here: a far larger clone is one base away. The chain is built from TRBV19 and TRBJ1-1, with 8 bases aligning to TRBD1. V dropped 5 bases and J dropped 4; count of bases not matched to a gene: 3. CDR3 length equals 13 residues. Germline lookup yields CDR1 LNHDA and CDR2 SQIVND (reference sequence). The CDR3 region is CASSPTGGTEAFF. The CDR3 nucleotides are TGTGCCAGTAGTCCTACAGGGGGCACTGAAGCTTTCTTT.

Comment on this clone: A much larger clone lies a single base off, so this may be a read error. This chain joins TRBV7-9 and TRBJ2-5; D is perhaps TRBD1 (6 bases). Trimming removed 4 bases at V and 1 base at J, with 7 bases between. CDR1 is SEHNR, CDR2 FQNEAQ, per germline (reference sequence). The CDR3 runs 13 residues. CDR3 in DNA: TGTGCCAGCAGCTGGACAGTCCAAGAGACCCAGTACTTC. It codes for CASSWTVQETQYF.

The chain has TRBV30 and TRBJ1-3; a weak D match, TRBD1 (6 bases). CDR1 is GTSNPN, CDR2 SVGIG, per germline (reference sequence). The V end was cut by 5 bases, the J end by 3 bases, with 11 bases between. CDR3 length: 13 amino acids. In DNA, the CDR3 is TGTGCCTGGGCGACAGGCAGTGGAAACACCATATATTTT. Amino acids: CAWATGSGNTIYF.

The chain joins TRBV19 to TRBJ2-5; possibly TRBD1 for D (7 bases). CDR3 size: 14 residues. V dropped 3 bases and J dropped 4 bases, with 12 bases sitting between them. Germline V gene lookup returns CDR1 LNHDA and CDR2 SQIVND (reference sequence). CDR3 protein: CASSIGTAGETQYF. Written as DNA, the CDR3 is TGTGCCAGTAGTATCGGGACAGCGGGAGAGACCCAGTACTTC.

V gene TRBV30 combines with J gene TRBJ2-7, with D possibly being TRBD1 (6 bases). CDR3 length: 14 amino acids. CDR1 and CDR2 (germline): GTSNPN, SVGIG (reference sequence). Trimming pared 4 bases from V and 3 bases from J, leaving 16 bases between. The CDR3 coding sequence is TGTGCCTGGACCGTCAAGGGGACAAGCTACGAGCAGTACTTC. Protein: CAWTVKGTSYEQYF.

The genes are TRBV6-2 or TRBV6-3 and TRBJ2-7; TRBD2 aligns across 11 bases. CDR1 and CDR2 (germline): MNHEY, SVGEGT. Trimming at V came to 5 bases and at J to 2 bases, leaving 5 bases not matched to a gene. This CDR3 is 15 amino acids long. CDR3 sequence (DNA): TGTGCCAGCAGTCAACTAGCGGGGGCTACCTACGAGCAGTACTTC. Translation gives CASSQLAGATYEQYF.

The chain recombines TRBV28 with TRBJ1-2; TRBD1 might be the D (6 bases). Trimming stripped 8 bases from V and 4 bases from J, with 17 bases between. The CDR3 has 14 amino acids. The germline V gene has CDR1 MDHEN and CDR2 SYDVKM. CDR3 nucleotides: TGTGCCAGCCCTGGGGACACAGGACCCTATGGCTACACCTTC. As protein: CASPGDTGPYGYTF.

The chain recombines TRBV4-1 with TRBJ2-2; 9 bases agree with TRBD1. The CDR3 consists of 17 residues. CDR1 and CDR2 from the germline V gene are MGHRA and YSYEKL. The V and J ends lost 2 bases and 4 bases, in that order; junction bases with no gene match: 8. This chain's CDR3 is CASSQIVGQGSTGELFF. As DNA, the CDR3 is TGCGCCAGCAGCCAAATCGTGGGACAGGGATCCACCGGGGAGCTGTTTTTT.

This chain connects TRBV4-1 to TRBJ2-7, with 11 bases that match TRBD2. Germline V gene sequence: CDR1 MGHRA, CDR2 YSYEKL. The CDR3 runs 21 residues. Trimming removed 0 bases from V and 1 base from J; junction bases left unmatched: 17. The CDR3 reads CASSQDNPSGRFLVGSYEQYF. The CDR3, as DNA: TGCGCCAGCAGCCAAGACAATCCTAGCGGGAGGTTTTTAGTGGGGTCCTACGAGCAGTACTTC.